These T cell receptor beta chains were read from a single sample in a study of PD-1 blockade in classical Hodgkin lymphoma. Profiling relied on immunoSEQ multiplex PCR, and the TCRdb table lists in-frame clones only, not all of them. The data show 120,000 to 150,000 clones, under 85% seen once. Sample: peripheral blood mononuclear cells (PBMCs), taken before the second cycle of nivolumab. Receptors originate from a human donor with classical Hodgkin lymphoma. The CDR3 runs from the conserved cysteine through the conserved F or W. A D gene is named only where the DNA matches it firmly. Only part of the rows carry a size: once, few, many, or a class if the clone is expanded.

CDR3 DNA: TGTGCTAGAAGGGCAGGGAAACTGTTTTTT; CDR3 protein: CARRAGKLFF; CDR3 length: 10; J gene: TRBJ1-4; D gene: .; V gene: TRBV19; clone size: .
CDR3 DNA: TGTGCCAGCAGTCCCATGACGGTTAACTATGGCTACACCTTC; CDR3 protein: CASSPMTVNYGYTF; CDR3 length: 14; J gene: TRBJ1-2; D gene: .; V gene: TRBV9; clone size: .
CDR3 DNA: TGTGCCAGCAGTGCCGTGGGGACTAGCGGGAGACTCAATGAGCAGTTCTTC; CDR3 protein: CASSAVGTSGRLNEQFF; CDR3 length: 17; J gene: TRBJ2-1; D gene: TRBD2; V gene: TRBV6-1; clone size: .
CDR3 DNA: TGTGCCAGCACCTTCCGGGTAGGCACTGAAGCTTTCTTT; CDR3 protein: CASTFRVGTEAFF; CDR3 length: 13; J gene: TRBJ1-1; D gene: .; V gene: TRBV7-9; clone size: .
CDR3 DNA: TGTGCTAGTGGTTTGCGGGCCGATTCGGATGAGCAGTTCTTC; CDR3 protein: CASGLRADSDEQFF; CDR3 length: 14; J gene: TRBJ2-1; D gene: .; V gene: TRBV12-5; clone size: .
CDR3 DNA: TGTGCCTGGGGGGAGAACTATGGCTACACCTTC; CDR3 protein: CAWGENYGYTF; CDR3 length: 11; J gene: TRBJ1-2; D gene: .; V gene: TRBV30; clone size: .
CDR3 DNA: TGTGCCAGCAGCCCGGGCACAGATACGCAGTATTTT; CDR3 protein: CASSPGTDTQYF; CDR3 length: 12; J gene: TRBJ2-3; D gene: .; V gene: TRBV9; clone size: once
CDR3 DNA: TGTGCCAGCAGGATAATGACAGCCTACAATGAGCAGTTCTTC; CDR3 protein: CASRIMTAYNEQFF; CDR3 length: 14; J gene: TRBJ2-1; D gene: .; V gene: TRBV2; clone size: .
CDR3 DNA: TGTGCCAGCAGTTACTGGCCGACAGGGGAGGACACTGAAGCTTTCTTT; CDR3 protein: CASSYWPTGEDTEAFF; CDR3 length: 16; J gene: TRBJ1-1; D gene: TRBD1; V gene: TRBV6-5; clone size: .
CDR3 DNA: TGTGCCAGCAGTAGGAGGGATCAGCCCCAGCATTTT; CDR3 protein: CASSRRDQPQHF; CDR3 length: 12; J gene: TRBJ1-5; D gene: .; V gene: TRBV7-8; clone size: .
CDR3 DNA: TGTGCCAGCAGCTGGGGGGGGATGACCTACAATGAGCAGTTCTTC; CDR3 protein: CASSWGGMTYNEQFF; CDR3 length: 15; J gene: TRBJ2-1; D gene: TRBD2; V gene: TRBV7-2; clone size: .
CDR3 DNA: TGCGCCAGCAGCTCCTCTGACGGATACACAGATACGCAGTATTTT; CDR3 protein: CASSSSDGYTDTQYF; CDR3 length: 15; J gene: TRBJ2-3; D gene: .; V gene: TRBV5-1; clone size: .
CDR3 DNA: TGTGCCAGCTCAGGGAGCACAGATACGCAGTATTTT; CDR3 protein: CASSGSTDTQYF; CDR3 length: 12; J gene: TRBJ2-3; D gene: .; V gene: TRBV2; clone size: .
CDR3 DNA: TGTGCCATCAGTGAGTCGGTGGGCAGGGATCAGCCCCAGCATTTT; CDR3 protein: CAISESVGRDQPQHF; CDR3 length: 15; J gene: TRBJ1-5; D gene: .; V gene: TRBV10-3; clone size: .
CDR3 DNA: TGTGCCAGCAGCCCAAGGTGGCAGTCGGATACGCAGTATTTT; CDR3 protein: CASSPRWQSDTQYF; CDR3 length: 14; J gene: TRBJ2-3; D gene: .; V gene: TRBV7-9; clone size: .
CDR3 DNA: TGTGCCAGCAGTGCCAGACTAGCGAGCAATGAGCAGTTCTTC; CDR3 protein: CASSARLASNEQFF; CDR3 length: 14; J gene: TRBJ2-1; D gene: TRBD2; V gene: TRBV2; clone size: few
CDR3 DNA: TGTGCCAGCTCACCGGTGGGGACTGGGGCCAACGTCCTGACTTTC; CDR3 protein: CASSPVGTGANVLTF; CDR3 length: 15; J gene: TRBJ2-6; D gene: .; V gene: TRBV18; clone size: .
CDR3 DNA: TGTGCCAGCAGCCAGGAACCCCACTACTATGGCTACACCTTC; CDR3 protein: CASSQEPHYYGYTF; CDR3 length: 14; J gene: TRBJ1-2; D gene: .; V gene: TRBV21-1; clone size: once
CDR3 DNA: TGTGCCAGCTCACCCAGTCGTTCCGCTTCGAACACCGGGGAGCTGTTTTTT; CDR3 protein: CASSPSRSASNTGELFF; CDR3 length: 17; J gene: TRBJ2-2; D gene: .; V gene: TRBV18; clone size: .
CDR3 DNA: TGTGCCAGCAGTATACTAGCGGGGGGAGCATATACGCAGTATTTT; CDR3 protein: CASSILAGGAYTQYF; CDR3 length: 15; J gene: TRBJ2-3; D gene: TRBD2; V gene: TRBV6-5; clone size: .
CDR3 DNA: TGTGCCAGCAGTGCTTCCAGGGCCTATGGCTACACCTTC; CDR3 protein: CASSASRAYGYTF; CDR3 length: 13; J gene: TRBJ1-2; D gene: .; V gene: TRBV2; clone size: .
CDR3 DNA: TGTGCCAGTAGTATGGGTTTGAAGGGCGAGCAGTACTTC; CDR3 protein: CASSMGLKGEQYF; CDR3 length: 13; J gene: TRBJ2-7; D gene: .; V gene: TRBV19; clone size: few
CDR3 DNA: TGTGCCAGCAGCTTGTGGTCGGGAGGGCCGACCGATACGCAGTATTTT; CDR3 protein: CASSLWSGGPTDTQYF; CDR3 length: 16; J gene: TRBJ2-3; D gene: TRBD2; V gene: TRBV7-3; clone size: .